The 26 T cell receptor beta chains reported below all come from one sample, sequenced in a study of vaccination and CD4 T cells after COVID-19. Indicated treatment: approximately 9-day PBMC culture with coronavirus spike peptide pools or control peptides (ViraFEST assay). For these TCRs, the target antigens are not known. The assay that was used to sequence DNA from cultured CD4+ T cells was the Oncomine TCR Beta short-read assay. One entry per CDR3 protein results from TCRdb running MiXCR on the PCR reads. The sample comprises tens of thousands of distinct CDR3 sequences, 45% to 60% of which are singletons, and around 5.9% rests with the top ten. Sequencing input: CD4+ T cells from blood, cultured in vitro. The receptor source for this set is a human donor who had recovered from COVID-19.

V and J are TRBV19 and TRBJ2-3; D remains ambiguous. The germline gives CDR1 LNHDA, CDR2 SQIVND (reference sequence). This CDR3 is 11 amino acids long. The germline V and J ends were trimmed by 3 bases and 6 bases, with 4 bases remaining between them. CDR3 loop: CASSMGDTQYF. CDR3 sequence (DNA): TGTGCCAGTAGTATGGGTGATACGCAGTATTTT.

By sample fraction, this clonotype is medium-sized. CDR3 DNA: TGCAGTGCTCATGGGAGAGGGAATACGGGAAACACCATATATTTT. Its translation is CSAHGRGNTGNTIYF. This chain joins TRBV20-1 and TRBJ1-3; the D is unclear. The CDR3 spans 15 residues. Trimming took 5 bases from V and 4 from J, leaving 18 bases between them. The V gene's germline CDR1 is DFQATT and CDR2 SNEGSKA (reference sequence).

This clonotype was detected only a few times. The V gene is TRBV10-3, the J gene TRBJ1-2; D gene uncertain. Looked up from germline, CDR1 is ENHRY and CDR2 is SYGVKD. V lost 0 bases and J lost 0, with 11 bases in between. This CDR3 is built from 16 residues. The CDR3 here is CAISESPGRANYGYTF. The DNA of the CDR3 is TGTGCCATCAGTGAGTCGCCGGGCAGAGCTAACTATGGCTACACCTTC.

This chain connects TRBV7-2 to TRBJ2-7; D ambiguous. The length of the CDR3 is 12 residues. Trimming shortened V by 5 bases and J by 0 bases, and 5 bases separated the two germline ends. CDR1 and CDR2 (germline): SGHTA, FQGNSA. Written as DNA, the CDR3 is TGTGCCAGCAGCCTGAGCTCCTACGAGCAGTACTTC. This encodes CASSLSSYEQYF.

The gene calls are TRBV11-2 and TRBJ1-5; D may be TRBD1 (5 bases). Trimming shortened V by 3 bases and J by 6 bases, and 9 bases separated the two germline ends. CDR1 is SGHAT and CDR2 is FQNNGV in the germline V gene. This CDR3 is 13 amino acids long. The CDR3 DNA follows: TGTGCCAGCAGCTTCCAGGGAAGTCAGCCCCAGCATTTT. Translating it yields CASSFQGSQPQHF.

This clonotype has a single count. This chain connects TRBV12-3 or TRBV12-4 to TRBJ2-3; 9 bases fit TRBD1. V lost 5 bases and J lost 2; bases outside the gene matches: 5. The CDR3 is 15 amino acids. CDR3 loop: CASSPGQGSTDTQYF. In nucleotides, the CDR3 is TGTGCCAGCAGTCCAGGACAGGGGTCCACAGATACGCAGTATTTT.

V usage is TRBV5-4 and J usage is TRBJ1-2, with 7 positions matching TRBD1. The CDR3 is 15 amino acids. V was pared by 0 bases and J by 4 bases, with 6 bases of the junction left unmatched. The germline CDR1 and CDR2 sequences are SGHNT and YYREEE (reference sequence). CDR3 in amino acids: CASSLDTGASYGYTF. In DNA, the CDR3 is TGTGCCAGCAGCTTGGACACAGGGGCTAGCTATGGCTACACCTTC.

The genes are TRBV10-3 and TRBJ2-3, with no clear D. The CDR3 has 13 amino acids. The V end was cut by 2 bases, the J end by 1 base, with 4 bases between. Germline CDR1 and CDR2: ENHRY and SYGVKD. CDR3 residues: CAISEPRTDTQYF. CDR3 DNA: TGTGCCATCAGTGAGCCTCGCACAGATACGCAGTATTTT.

The rearrangement uses TRBV12-3 or TRBV12-4 and TRBJ1-6; a possible D gene is TRBD1 (5 bases). CDR3 length: 15 residues. Trimming removed 1 base from V and 6 bases from J, with 10 bases in between. CDR3 in amino acids: CASSLGGTVNSPLHF. CDR3 DNA sequence: TGTGCCAGCAGTTTAGGGGGGACCGTTAATTCACCCCTCCACTTT.

This clonotype was observed a few times. The V and J genes are TRBV19 and TRBJ2-7, with 7 bases identical to TRBD2. The CDR3 length is 14 residues. The J segment lost 2 bases and the V segment lost 4 bases, leaving 5 bases of the junction unmatched. Germline CDR1 is LNHDA and CDR2 is SQIVND (reference sequence). CDR3 amino acids: CASSRTSVTYEQYF. Written as DNA, the CDR3 is TGTGCCAGTAGTAGAACTAGCGTCACCTACGAGCAGTACTTC.

This clonotype was recorded a few times. This sequence joins TRBV7-2 and TRBJ1-6, with TRBD1 as a possible D gene (6 bases). The CDR3 extends over 13 amino acids. Germline V gives CDR1 SGHTA, CDR2 FQGNSA. V was trimmed by 6 bases and J by 10 bases, leaving 13 bases between them. The CDR3 DNA is TGTGCCAGCAGGAAAGAAGGGGGGTCACCCCTCCACTTT. The encoded protein is CASRKEGGSPLHF.

The chain is built from TRBV12-3 or TRBV12-4 and TRBJ2-1; 7 positions agree with TRBD1. The CDR3 has 12 amino acids. V was pared by 5 bases and J by 15 bases, with 10 bases of the junction left unmatched. CDR3 amino acids: CASSLDRPVGFF. The CDR3 nucleotides are TGTGCCAGCAGTCTGGACAGGCCCGTTGGGTTCTTC.

The chain combines TRBV6-1 with TRBJ1-6; D is unclear. Germline V gives CDR1 MNHNS, CDR2 SASEGT. The CDR3 runs 19 residues. Trimming cost V 6 bases and J 0 bases, with 21 bases left between them. The CDR3 protein is CASSLQLPGRDSYNSPLHF. Written as DNA, the CDR3 is TGTGCCAGCAGCCTCCAGCTACCCGGACGGGACTCCTATAATTCACCCCTCCACTTT.

A few counts support this clonotype. The rearrangement links TRBV19 to TRBJ1-1; D gene ambiguous. Trimming cost V 7 bases and J 5 bases, with 20 bases left between them. Per the germline V gene, CDR1 is LNHDA and CDR2 is SQIVND (reference sequence). The CDR3 is 15 residues long. CDR3 in DNA: TGTGCCAGTATGGCGAAGCGCTCCCTCGGGACTGAAGCTTTCTTT. Its protein is CASMAKRSLGTEAFF.

The chain combines TRBV18 with TRBJ1-5; D remains unclear. Germline CDR1 KGHSH, CDR2 LQKENI. Trimming cost V 6 bases and J 4 bases, with 25 bases left between them. The CDR3 is 18 residues long. CDR3 residues: CASSLSGSSRQWNQPQHF. In DNA form, the CDR3 reads TGTGCCAGCTCCCTCAGCGGCAGTAGCAGGCAGTGGAATCAGCCCCAGCATTTT.

This rearrangement joins TRBV11-2 to TRBJ2-2; 9 bases match TRBD2. The CDR3 sequence is 15 residues long. Germline loops: CDR1 SGHAT, CDR2 FQNNGV. V was clipped by 2 bases and J by 5 bases; unmatched bases: 3. CDR3 nucleotide sequence: TGTGCCAGCAGCTTATCTAGCGGGAATACCGGGGAGCTGTTTTTT. Encoded protein: CASSLSSGNTGELFF.

CDR3 region: CASSLTGPSSYEQYF. CDR3 sequence (DNA): TGTGCCAGCAGTTTAACAGGACCTAGCTCCTACGAGCAGTACTTC. This chain joins TRBV12-3 or TRBV12-4 and TRBJ2-7; weak D call: TRBD1 (5 bases). Trimming left V 2 bases short and J 0 bases short, with 11 bases between. CDR3 length: 15 amino acids.

V and J are TRBV9 and TRBJ2-1; D is possibly TRBD1 (6 bases). This CDR3 region has 18 residues. V lost 4 bases and J lost 1, with 21 bases in between. Germline V gives CDR1 SGDLS, CDR2 YYNGEE. CDR3 loop: CASSLTGFLVGSYNEQFF. CDR3 DNA: TGTGCCAGCAGCCTAACAGGGTTTCTTGTGGGGTCCTACAATGAGCAGTTCTTC.

V gene TRBV18 combines with J gene TRBJ2-3; 8 positions match TRBD1. The germline gives CDR1 KGHSH, CDR2 LQKENI. The CDR3 length is 16 residues. V shed 6 bases and J 3 bases; nucleotides not matched to a gene: 11. The CDR3 coding sequence is TGTGCCAGCTCCCCTGCAGGGGGCGGTTCGACAGATACGCAGTATTTT. Its protein product is CASSPAGGGSTDTQYF.

The chain links TRBV7-9 to TRBJ2-5; 10 bases align to TRBD1. This CDR3 spans 16 amino acids. The trim removed 5 bases at V and 4 bases at J, leaving 10 bases unmatched. Per germline, CDR1 SEHNR and CDR2 FQNEAQ (reference sequence). For the CDR3, the DNA is TGTGCCAGCAGCCCCGGGGACAGGGGAGAGGGAGAGACCCAGTACTTC. Translated: CASSPGDRGEGETQYF.

V gene TRBV2 combines with J gene TRBJ2-1; TRBD2 aligns across 12 bases. There are 14 residues in the CDR3. Germline trimming cut 6 bases from V and 4 bases from J; bases unmatched to any gene: 1. The germline CDR1 and CDR2 sequences are SNHLY and FYNNEI. The CDR3 region is CASSLAGGYNEQFF. CDR3 nucleotides: TGTGCCAGCAGCCTAGCGGGAGGGTACAATGAGCAGTTCTTC.

The V gene is TRBV5-1, the J gene TRBJ2-1; D remains unclear. With 2 bases removed from V and 1 base from J, the gap between germline ends came to 7 bases. Germline loops: CDR1 SGHRS, CDR2 YFSETQ. The CDR3 is made up of 14 amino acids. The CDR3 DNA follows: TGCGCCAGCAGCTTCCAGCAGTCCTACAATGAGCAGTTCTTC. Encoded protein: CASSFQQSYNEQFF.

This chain links TRBV6-2 or TRBV6-3 with TRBJ1-2; D uncertain. The CDR3 is 12 amino acids. The V gene lost 4 bases and the J gene lost 8 bases, with 11 bases spanning the gap. Germline V CDR1 and CDR2: MNHEY, SVGEGT. The CDR3 DNA reads as TGTGCCAGCAGTTCGTCTAGAGCAGGCTACACCTTC. It codes for CASSSSRAGYTF.

V usage is TRBV27 and J usage is TRBJ1-4; 7 bases map to TRBD1. Germline V gives CDR1 MNHEY, CDR2 SMNVEV (reference sequence). The CDR3 runs to 14 residues. J gave up 6 bases and V 5 bases, and 6 bases lay outside the gene matches. The chain's CDR3 is CASSKWTGYEKLFF. The CDR3 DNA sequence: TGTGCCAGCAGTAAATGGACAGGCTATGAAAAACTGTTTTTT.

This chain uses TRBV11-3 with TRBJ2-3; TRBD2 matches at 9 bases. V shed 0 bases and J 4 bases; nucleotides not matched to a gene: 5. The CDR3 consists of 16 residues. CDR1 is SGHNT and CDR2 is YENEEA in the germline V gene. CDR3: CASSLDASGRSDTQYF. DNA for the CDR3: TGTGCCAGCAGCTTAGATGCCAGCGGGAGGTCAGATACGCAGTATTTT.

On this clonotype: At one end, the junction sequence differs from germline, possibly due to a read error. This chain's CDR3 is CASSLGTDTQYF. CDR3 nucleotides: TGTGCCAGCAGTTTAGGTACAGATACGCAGTATTTT. V usage is TRBV7-2 and J usage is TRBJ2-3; D is unclear. The CDR3 contains 12 residues. Germline lookup yields CDR1 SGHTA and CDR2 FQGNSA.